The rows below give T cell receptor beta chains drawn from one sample of a study of blood T cells in healthy people across ages. TCRdb re-derived calls from the 5' RACE reads in MiXCR, one entry per CDR3 protein. This repertoire shows 650,000 to 800,000 distinct CDR3 sequences, approximately 48% found once; its top ten account for around 21%. The sample comprised blood. The origin of the receptors is a man in his 60s in good health. CDR3s include the opening cysteine and the closing phenylalanine or tryptophan. The D gene is left open where the match is weak. For some rows the clone size is stated as once, few or many, or as a class when expanded; others skip it.

d_call	v_call	j_call	clone_size	cdr3_aa	cdr3_nt
TRBD1	TRBV7-9	TRBJ2-3	few	CASSLPKDRESTDTQYF	TGTGCCAGCAGCTTACCAAAGGACAGGGAGAGCACAGATACGCAGTATTTT
-	TRBV21-1	TRBJ1-3	-	CASSDPWWVKGRFSGNTIYF	TGTGCCAGCAGCGATCCCTGGTGGGTTAAGGGGAGGTTCTCTGGAAACACCATATATTTT
TRBD2	TRBV6-6	TRBJ2-7	-	CASSLRGGFYEQYF	TGTGCCAGCAGCTTACGGGGGGGCTTCTACGAGCAGTACTTC
-	TRBV13	TRBJ1-2	-	CASSLVHYGYTF	TGTGCCAGCAGCTTAGTCCACTATGGCTACACCTTC
-	TRBV18	TRBJ2-7	-	CASSPEEGMSEQYF	TGTGCCAGCTCACCGGAGGAGGGTATGTCCGAGCAGTACTTC
TRBD1	TRBV10-3	TRBJ1-5	-	CAISELEGASQPQHF	TGTGCCATCAGTGAGTTGGAGGGGGCGAGTCAGCCCCAGCATTTT
-	TRBV4-2	TRBJ2-1	-	CASSQDLSTPYNEQFF	TGTGCCAGCAGCCAAGATCTGAGCACACCCTACAATGAGCAGTTCTTC
-	TRBV7-9	TRBJ2-7	many	CASSLQGPTEQYF	TGTGCCAGCAGCCTACAGGGCCCCACCGAGCAGTACTTC
-	TRBV6-1	TRBJ2-2	many	CASSRPGELFF	TGTGCCAGCAGCAGGCCCGGGGAGCTGTTTTTT
-	TRBV11-2	TRBJ2-5	few	CASSLLRVRGVETQYF	TGTGCCAGCAGCTTATTAAGGGTCAGGGGTGTAGAGACCCAGTACTTC
TRBD1	TRBV30	TRBJ2-7	-	CAWSVPGGFYEQYF	TGTGCCTGGAGTGTACCAGGGGGCTTTTACGAGCAGTACTTC
-	TRBV6-6	TRBJ1-5	many	CASSSGEIQPQHF	TGTGCCAGCAGTAGCGGGGAAATTCAGCCCCAGCATTTT
TRBD2	TRBV7-2	TRBJ2-7	-	CASSRLAGHEQYF	TGTGCCAGCAGCCGACTAGCGGGGCACGAGCAGTACTTC
TRBD1	TRBV2	TRBJ1-4	-	CASSDWDRGDEKLFF	TGTGCCAGCAGTGACTGGGACAGGGGGGACGAAAAACTGTTTTTT
TRBD1	TRBV6-2/TRBV6-3	TRBJ1-6	-	CAGSYFTRTGTFYNSPLHF	TGTGCCGGCAGTTACTTCACTCGGACAGGGACCTTCTATAATTCACCCCTCCACTTT
-	TRBV12-3/TRBV12-4	TRBJ1-1	-	CASSLVGPTEAFF	TGTGCCAGCAGTTTAGTGGGTCCTACTGAAGCTTTCTTT
TRBD2	TRBV28	TRBJ2-1	-	CASERGADGQFF	TGTGCCAGCGAGCGGGGAGCAGATGGGCAGTTCTTC
TRBD1	TRBV29-1	TRBJ1-1	few	CSVEDQERGRRATEAFF	TGCAGCGTTGAAGATCAAGAGAGGGGGCGCAGGGCTACTGAAGCTTTCTTT
-	TRBV21-1	TRBJ2-1	few	CASIDSANEQFF	TGTGCCAGCATCGACAGTGCCAATGAGCAGTTCTTC
TRBD1	TRBV27	TRBJ2-7	-	CASSHRQGYEQYF	TGTGCCAGCAGTCATCGACAGGGATACGAGCAGTACTTC
-	TRBV7-2	TRBJ1-5	few	CASSPWVGAQSQPQHF	TGTGCCAGCAGCCCCTGGGTGGGGGCGCAGAGTCAGCCCCAGCATTTT
TRBD2	TRBV20-1	TRBJ2-3	-	CSASYKRGITDTQYF	TGCAGTGCTAGCTACAAGCGGGGGATCACAGATACGCAGTATTTT
-	TRBV28	TRBJ1-6	-	CASSLGLAVNNSPLHF	TGTGCCAGCAGTTTGGGGCTTGCGGTAAATAATTCACCCCTCCACTTT
-	TRBV18	TRBJ2-4	-	CASSPSQGPFEQYF	TGTGCCAGCTCACCAAGTCAGGGGCCATTTGAGCAGTACTTC
TRBD2	TRBV27	TRBJ2-3	-	CASSRSSGDPWDTQYF	TGTGCCAGCAGTCGGAGTAGCGGGGATCCCTGGGATACGCAGTATTTT
-	TRBV6-5	TRBJ2-7	-	CASSPGANYEQYF	TGTGCCAGCAGTCCGGGGGCTAACTACGAGCAGTACTTC
-	TRBV14	TRBJ2-7	few	CASSQDGGTVPLKYF	TGTGCCAGCAGCCAAGATGGGGGCACAGTACCTTTAAAGTACTTC
TRBD1	TRBV5-1	TRBJ2-1	few	CASSSDRADGEQFF	TGCGCCAGCAGCTCCGACAGGGCCGATGGAGAGCAGTTCTTC
TRBD2	TRBV25-1	TRBJ2-5	-	CASSPTGLAGGLKTQYF	TGTGCCAGCAGTCCTACGGGACTAGCGGGGGGGCTGAAGACCCAGTACTTC
-	TRBV20-1	TRBJ1-5	-	CSANRDTNQPQHF	TGCAGTGCGAACCGGGACACTAATCAGCCCCAGCATTTT
TRBD2	TRBV12-3/TRBV12-4	TRBJ2-5	-	CASRHRREVETQYF	TGTGCCAGCAGGCACCGTCGGGAGGTGGAGACCCAGTACTTC
-	TRBV3-1	TRBJ1-2	-	CASSQGQSNYGYTF	TGTGCCAGCAGCCAAGGACAGTCTAACTATGGCTACACCTTC
-	TRBV12-3/TRBV12-4	TRBJ2-1	-	CASSRRVGRRSGPYNEQFF	TGTGCCAGCAGTCGTCGCGTGGGAAGACGAAGCGGGCCTTACAATGAGCAGTTCTTC
-	TRBV7-9	TRBJ1-6	-	CASSRSNSPLHF	TGTGCCAGCAGCCGGTCTAATTCACCCCTCCACTTT
TRBD1	TRBV7-9	TRBJ2-5	-	CASGYRGLVEETQYF	TGTGCCAGCGGATACAGGGGATTGGTTGAAGAGACCCAGTACTTC
TRBD2	TRBV20-1	TRBJ2-1	-	CSARDGGALNEQFF	TGCAGTGCTAGAGACGGGGGGGCCCTCAATGAGCAGTTCTTC
TRBD2	TRBV7-2	TRBJ2-1	-	CVSSAAGWTSGGSYNEQFF	TGTGTCAGCAGCGCGGCGGGTTGGACTAGCGGGGGATCCTACAATGAGCAGTTCTTC
-	TRBV28	TRBJ1-5	-	CASSLVASGNQPQHF	TGTGCCAGCAGTTTGGTGGCTAGTGGCAATCAGCCCCAGCATTTT
TRBD1	TRBV29-1	TRBJ2-1	-	CSVESTGDSYNEQFF	TGCAGCGTTGAGTCGACAGGGGATAGCTACAATGAGCAGTTCTTC